Presented here are 6 T cell receptor beta chains from one specimen sequenced in a study of T cells in localized non-small cell lung cancer. TCRdb's table, derived via immunoSEQ multiplex PCR, lists solely in-frame clones and lacks some. The data show a few thousand clones, roughly 29% seen once. This sample comprised lung tumor tissue, obtained before any cancer treatment. All receptors derive from a female donor of 60 years or more with stage I lung adenocarcinoma.

The table lists this clone with a few counts. The chain employs TRBV6-8 and TRBJ2-2, with D possibly matching TRBD1 (6 bases). V shed 2 bases and J shed 7 bases, with 23 bases lying between them. CDR1 and CDR2 (germline): MNHGY, SAAAGT. This CDR3 comprises 18 residues. The CDR3 region is CASSYGQTTYLTIGELFF. CDR3 in DNA: TGTGCCAGCAGTTACGGACAGACAACCTATCTTACGATCGGGGAGCTGTTTTTT.

The rearrangement uses TRBV10-3 and TRBJ1-1, with TRBD1 identical over 9 bases. The CDR3 spans 16 residues. Trimming removed 2 bases from V and 4 bases from J; junction bases left unmatched: 8. CDR1 is ENHRY, CDR2 SYGVKD, per germline. CDR3 DNA: TGTGCCATCAGTGAGGAGAACAGGGGGCCGGGCACTGAAGCTTTCTTT. As protein: CAISEENRGPGTEAFF.

This clone qualifies as large. The rearrangement joins TRBV18 to TRBJ2-1; maybe TRBD1 (6 bases). The CDR3 has 13 amino acids. CDR1 KGHSH and CDR2 LQKENI come from the germline V gene. Trimming removed 2 bases from V and 4 bases from J, with 6 bases in between. CDR3 residues: CASSPTGYNEQFF. DNA for the CDR3: TGTGCCAGCTCACCAACAGGGTACAATGAGCAGTTCTTC. The full variable domain, in which reference TRBV18 and TRBJ2-1 provide the parts outside the CDR3, is NAGVMQNPRHLVRRRGQEARLRCSPMKGHSHVYWYRQLPEEGLKFMVYLQKENIIDESGMPKERFSAEFPKEGPSILRIQQVVRGDSAAYFCASSPTGYNEQFFGPGTRLTVL.

The chain joins TRBV9 to TRBJ1-1, with D perhaps matching TRBD1 (6 bases). There are 15 residues in the CDR3. Looked up from germline, CDR1 is SGDLS and CDR2 is YYNGEE. The germline V and J ends were trimmed by 6 bases and 5 bases, with 20 bases remaining between them. In DNA form, the CDR3 reads TGTGCCAGCACCCTTGAGGGGGGTGTTGGGACTGAAGCTTTCTTT. Amino acid sequence: CASTLEGGVGTEAFF.

This clone was seen a few times. The chain uses TRBV11-3 and TRBJ1-2, with TRBD1 identical over 10 bases. V shed 5 bases, J shed 8 bases, and the junction held 11 bases outside the gene matches. CDR3 length: 15 residues. In germline, CDR1 is SGHNT, CDR2 YENEEA. The chain's CDR3 is CASSLSGTGAGGYTF. The CDR3 nucleotides read TGTGCCAGCAGCCTGTCCGGGACAGGGGCAGGCGGCTACACCTTC.

The sample holds a few counts of this clone. The chain joins TRBV11-3 to TRBJ1-2; no clear D. In germline, CDR1 is SGHNT, CDR2 YENEEA. The CDR3 runs 15 residues. The germline V and J ends were trimmed by 1 base and 13 bases, with 22 bases remaining between them. The CDR3: CASSLGDSGVTSITF. For the CDR3, the DNA is TGTGCCAGCAGCTTAGGAGATAGTGGTGTGACCAGCATCACCTTC.